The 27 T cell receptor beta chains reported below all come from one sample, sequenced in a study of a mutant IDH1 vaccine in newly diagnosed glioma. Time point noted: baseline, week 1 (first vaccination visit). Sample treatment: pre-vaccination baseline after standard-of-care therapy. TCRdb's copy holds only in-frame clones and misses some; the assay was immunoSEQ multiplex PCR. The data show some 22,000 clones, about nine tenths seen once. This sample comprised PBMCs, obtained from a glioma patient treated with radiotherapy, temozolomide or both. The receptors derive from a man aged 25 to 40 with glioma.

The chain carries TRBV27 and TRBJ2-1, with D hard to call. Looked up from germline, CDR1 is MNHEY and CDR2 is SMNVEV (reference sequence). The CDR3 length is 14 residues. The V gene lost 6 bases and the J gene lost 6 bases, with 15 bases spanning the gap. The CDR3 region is CASSLLRVSNEQFF. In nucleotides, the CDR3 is TGTGCCAGCAGCCTACTCCGGGTTAGCAATGAGCAGTTCTTC.

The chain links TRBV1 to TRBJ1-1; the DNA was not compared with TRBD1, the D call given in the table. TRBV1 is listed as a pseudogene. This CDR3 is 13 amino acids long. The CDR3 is CTSRRTANTEAFF. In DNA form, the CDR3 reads TGCACCAGCAGGCGGACAGCGAACACTGAAGCTTTCTTT.

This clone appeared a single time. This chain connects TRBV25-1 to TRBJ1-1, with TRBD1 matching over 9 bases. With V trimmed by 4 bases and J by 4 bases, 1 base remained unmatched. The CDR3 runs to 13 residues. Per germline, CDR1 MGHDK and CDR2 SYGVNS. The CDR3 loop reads CASSVTGGTEAFF. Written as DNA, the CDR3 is TGTGCCAGCAGTGTGACAGGGGGCACTGAAGCTTTCTTT.

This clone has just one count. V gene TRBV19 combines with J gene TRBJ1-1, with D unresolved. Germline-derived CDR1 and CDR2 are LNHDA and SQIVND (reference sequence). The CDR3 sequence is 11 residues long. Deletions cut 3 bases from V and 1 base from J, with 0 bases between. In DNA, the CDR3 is TGTGCCAGTAGTATGAACACTGAAGCTTTCTTT. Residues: CASSMNTEAFF.

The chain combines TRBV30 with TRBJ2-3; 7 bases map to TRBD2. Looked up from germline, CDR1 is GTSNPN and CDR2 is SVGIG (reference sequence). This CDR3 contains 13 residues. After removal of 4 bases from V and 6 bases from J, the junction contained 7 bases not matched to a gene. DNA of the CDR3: TGTGCCTGGACCCCCCGGGGGGTGGATACGCAGTATTTT. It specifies CAWTPRGVDTQYF.

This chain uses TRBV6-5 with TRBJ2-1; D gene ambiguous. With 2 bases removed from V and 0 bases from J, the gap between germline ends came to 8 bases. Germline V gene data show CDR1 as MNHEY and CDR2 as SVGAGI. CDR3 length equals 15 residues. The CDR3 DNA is TGTGCCAGCAGTTACAGACTCAGCTCCTACAATGAGCAGTTCTTC. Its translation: CASSYRLSSYNEQFF.

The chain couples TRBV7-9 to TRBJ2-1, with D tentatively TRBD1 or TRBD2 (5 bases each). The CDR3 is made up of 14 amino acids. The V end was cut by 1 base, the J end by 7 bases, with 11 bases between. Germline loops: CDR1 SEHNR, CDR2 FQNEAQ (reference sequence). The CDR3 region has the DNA TGTGCCAGCAGCTTAGGAGGGACCCGAAATGAGCAGTTCTTC. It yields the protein CASSLGGTRNEQFF.

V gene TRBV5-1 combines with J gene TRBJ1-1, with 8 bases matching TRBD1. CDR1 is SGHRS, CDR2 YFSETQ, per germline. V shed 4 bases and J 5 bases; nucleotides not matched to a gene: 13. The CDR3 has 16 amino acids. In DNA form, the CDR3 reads TGCGCCAGCAGCCCGCACCAGGGGGCAATCTCAACTGAAGCTTTCTTT. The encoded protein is CASSPHQGAISTEAFF.

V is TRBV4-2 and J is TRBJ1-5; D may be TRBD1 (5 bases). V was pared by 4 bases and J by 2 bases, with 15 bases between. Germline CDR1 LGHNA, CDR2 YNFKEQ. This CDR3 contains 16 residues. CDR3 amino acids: CASSPAAGGGNQPQHF. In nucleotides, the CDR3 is TGTGCCAGCAGCCCCGCGGCGGGGGGAGGCAATCAGCCCCAGCATTTT.

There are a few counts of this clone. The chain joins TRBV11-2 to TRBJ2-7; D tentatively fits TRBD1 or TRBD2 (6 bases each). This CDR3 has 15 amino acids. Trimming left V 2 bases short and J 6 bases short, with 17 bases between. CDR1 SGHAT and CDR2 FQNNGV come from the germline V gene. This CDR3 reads CASSLRGTGGSEQYF. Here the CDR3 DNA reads TGTGCCAGCAGCTTAAGGGGGACCGGGGGCTCCGAGCAGTACTTC.

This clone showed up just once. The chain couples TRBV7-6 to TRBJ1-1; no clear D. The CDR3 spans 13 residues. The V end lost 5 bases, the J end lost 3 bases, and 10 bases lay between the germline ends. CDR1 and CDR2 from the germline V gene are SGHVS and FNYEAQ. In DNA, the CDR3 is TGTGCCAGCAGCGTTGACGGTGACACTGAAGCTTTCTTT. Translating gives CASSVDGDTEAFF.

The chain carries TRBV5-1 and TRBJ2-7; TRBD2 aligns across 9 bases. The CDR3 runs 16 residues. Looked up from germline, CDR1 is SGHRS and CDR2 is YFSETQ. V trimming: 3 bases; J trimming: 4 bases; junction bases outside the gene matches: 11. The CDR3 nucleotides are TGCGCCAGCAGCTACGGTAGCGGGAGTTTTGGGTACGAGCAGTACTTC. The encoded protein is CASSYGSGSFGYEQYF.

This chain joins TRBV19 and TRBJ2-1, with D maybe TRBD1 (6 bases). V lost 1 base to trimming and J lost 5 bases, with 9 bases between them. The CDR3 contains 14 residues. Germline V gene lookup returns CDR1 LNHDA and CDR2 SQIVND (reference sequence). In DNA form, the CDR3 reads TGTGCCAGTAGTATAGGACAGGTCCACAATGAGCAGTTCTTC. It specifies CASSIGQVHNEQFF.

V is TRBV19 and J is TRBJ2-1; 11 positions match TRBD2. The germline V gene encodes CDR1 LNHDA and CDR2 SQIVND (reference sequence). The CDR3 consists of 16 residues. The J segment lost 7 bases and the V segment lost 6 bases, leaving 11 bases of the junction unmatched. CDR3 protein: CASSLLLAGELNEQFF. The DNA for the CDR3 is TGTGCCAGTAGCCTCTTACTAGCGGGAGAGTTGAATGAGCAGTTCTTC. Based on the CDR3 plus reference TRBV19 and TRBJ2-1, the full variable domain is DGGITQSPKYLFRKEGQNVTLSCEQNLNHDAMYWYRQDPGQGLRLIYYSQIVNDFQKGDIAEGYSVSREKKESFPLTVTSAQKNPTAFYLCASSLLLAGELNEQFFGPGTRLTVL.

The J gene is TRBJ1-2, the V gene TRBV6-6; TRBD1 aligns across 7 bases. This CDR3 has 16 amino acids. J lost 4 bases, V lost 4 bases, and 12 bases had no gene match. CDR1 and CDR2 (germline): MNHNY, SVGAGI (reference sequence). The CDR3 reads CASSSAGQAGGYGYTF. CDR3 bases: TGTGCCAGCAGTTCTGCTGGACAGGCCGGGGGCTATGGCTACACCTTC.

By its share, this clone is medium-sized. The CDR3 sequence: CASSLPGPKETQYF. CDR3 DNA: TGCGCCAGCAGCCTCCCGGGACCTAAAGAGACCCAGTACTTC. V gene TRBV4-1 combines with J gene TRBJ2-5; D could derive from TRBD1 or TRBD2 (5 bases each). Germline V lookup: CDR1 MGHRA, CDR2 YSYEKL. Trimming cost V 4 bases and J 3 bases, with 12 bases left between them. The CDR3 length is 14 residues.

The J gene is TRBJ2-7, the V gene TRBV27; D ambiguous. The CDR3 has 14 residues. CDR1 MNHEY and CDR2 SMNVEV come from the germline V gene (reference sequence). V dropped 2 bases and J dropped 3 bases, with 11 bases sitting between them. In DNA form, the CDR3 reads TGTGCCAGCAGTTTAAAGGGAAACGGCTACGAGCAGTACTTC. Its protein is CASSLKGNGYEQYF.

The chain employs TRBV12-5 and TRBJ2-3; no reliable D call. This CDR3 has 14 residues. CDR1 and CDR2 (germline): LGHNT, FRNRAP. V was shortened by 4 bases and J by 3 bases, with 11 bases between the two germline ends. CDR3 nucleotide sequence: TGTGCTAGTGGTTCGGGTGGGTCGACAGATACGCAGTATTTT. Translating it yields CASGSGGSTDTQYF.

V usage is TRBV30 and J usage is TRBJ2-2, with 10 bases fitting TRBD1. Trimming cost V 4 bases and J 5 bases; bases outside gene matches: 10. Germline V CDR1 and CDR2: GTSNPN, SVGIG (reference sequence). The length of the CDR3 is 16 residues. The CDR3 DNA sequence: TGTGCCTGGACGAGGGACAGGGGAGGAGGGACCGGGGAGCTGTTTTTT. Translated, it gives CAWTRDRGGGTGELFF.

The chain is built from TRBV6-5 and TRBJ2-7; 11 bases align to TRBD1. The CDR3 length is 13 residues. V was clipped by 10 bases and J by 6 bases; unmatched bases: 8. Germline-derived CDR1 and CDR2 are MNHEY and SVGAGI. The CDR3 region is CATARTGGSEQYF. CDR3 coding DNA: TGTGCCACCGCACGGACAGGGGGCAGCGAGCAGTACTTC.

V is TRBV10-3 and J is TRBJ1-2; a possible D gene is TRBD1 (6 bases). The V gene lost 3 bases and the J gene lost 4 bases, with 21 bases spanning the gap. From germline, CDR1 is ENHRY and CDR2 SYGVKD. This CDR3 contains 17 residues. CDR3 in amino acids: CAISDTRQGPLSYGYTF. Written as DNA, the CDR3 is TGTGCCATCAGTGATACTAGGCAGGGGCCTCTCAGCTATGGCTACACCTTC.

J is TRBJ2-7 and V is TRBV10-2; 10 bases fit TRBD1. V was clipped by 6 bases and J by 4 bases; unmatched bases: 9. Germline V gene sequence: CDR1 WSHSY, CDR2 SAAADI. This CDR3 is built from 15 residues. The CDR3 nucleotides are TGCGCCAGCAGATTATCGACAGGGGGCGGGTACGAGCAGTACTTC. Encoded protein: CASRLSTGGGYEQYF.

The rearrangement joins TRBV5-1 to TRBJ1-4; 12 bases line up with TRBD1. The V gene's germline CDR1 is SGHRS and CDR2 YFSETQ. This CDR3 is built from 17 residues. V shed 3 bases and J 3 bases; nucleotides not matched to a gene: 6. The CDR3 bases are TGCGCCAGCAGCTGGGGACAGGGGGCGACTTCTAATGAAAAACTGTTTTTT. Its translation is CASSWGQGATSNEKLFF.

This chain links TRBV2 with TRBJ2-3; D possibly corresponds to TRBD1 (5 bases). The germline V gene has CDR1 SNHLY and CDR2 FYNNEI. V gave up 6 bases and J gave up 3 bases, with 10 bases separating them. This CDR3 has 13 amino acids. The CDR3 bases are TGTGCCAGCAGAGAAAAGGGGACAGATACGCAGTATTTT. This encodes CASREKGTDTQYF.

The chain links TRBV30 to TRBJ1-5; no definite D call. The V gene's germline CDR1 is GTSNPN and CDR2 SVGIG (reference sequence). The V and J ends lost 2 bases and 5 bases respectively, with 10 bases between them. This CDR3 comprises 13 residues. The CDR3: CAWSPFGDQPQHF. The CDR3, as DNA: TGTGCCTGGAGTCCTTTTGGCGATCAGCCCCAGCATTTT.

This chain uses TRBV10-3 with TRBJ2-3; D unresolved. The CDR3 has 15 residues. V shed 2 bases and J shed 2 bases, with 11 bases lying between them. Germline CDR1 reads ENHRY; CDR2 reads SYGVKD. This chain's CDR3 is CAISEGQASTDTQYF. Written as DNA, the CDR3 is TGTGCCATCAGTGAGGGGCAGGCTTCCACAGATACGCAGTATTTT.

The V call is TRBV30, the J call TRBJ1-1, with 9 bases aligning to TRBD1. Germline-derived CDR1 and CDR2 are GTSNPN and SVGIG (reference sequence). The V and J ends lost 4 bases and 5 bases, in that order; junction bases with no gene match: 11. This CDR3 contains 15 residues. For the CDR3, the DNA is TGTGCCTGGACCCATGGGGACAGGGAGTCGACTGAAGCTTTCTTT. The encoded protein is CAWTHGDRESTEAFF.